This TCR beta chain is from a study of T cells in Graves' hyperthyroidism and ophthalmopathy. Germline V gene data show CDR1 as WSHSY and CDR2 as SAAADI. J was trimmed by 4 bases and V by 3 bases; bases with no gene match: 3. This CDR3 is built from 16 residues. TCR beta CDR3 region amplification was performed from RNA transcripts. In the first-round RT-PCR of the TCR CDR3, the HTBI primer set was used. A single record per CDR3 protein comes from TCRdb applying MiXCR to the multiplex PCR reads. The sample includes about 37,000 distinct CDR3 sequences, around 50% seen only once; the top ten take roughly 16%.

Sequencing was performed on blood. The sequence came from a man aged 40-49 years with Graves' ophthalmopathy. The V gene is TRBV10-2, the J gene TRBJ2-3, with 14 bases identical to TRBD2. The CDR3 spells CASSEGTSGGADTQYF. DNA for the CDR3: TGCGCCAGCAGTGAAGGGACTAGCGGGGGTGCAGATACGCAGTATTTT.